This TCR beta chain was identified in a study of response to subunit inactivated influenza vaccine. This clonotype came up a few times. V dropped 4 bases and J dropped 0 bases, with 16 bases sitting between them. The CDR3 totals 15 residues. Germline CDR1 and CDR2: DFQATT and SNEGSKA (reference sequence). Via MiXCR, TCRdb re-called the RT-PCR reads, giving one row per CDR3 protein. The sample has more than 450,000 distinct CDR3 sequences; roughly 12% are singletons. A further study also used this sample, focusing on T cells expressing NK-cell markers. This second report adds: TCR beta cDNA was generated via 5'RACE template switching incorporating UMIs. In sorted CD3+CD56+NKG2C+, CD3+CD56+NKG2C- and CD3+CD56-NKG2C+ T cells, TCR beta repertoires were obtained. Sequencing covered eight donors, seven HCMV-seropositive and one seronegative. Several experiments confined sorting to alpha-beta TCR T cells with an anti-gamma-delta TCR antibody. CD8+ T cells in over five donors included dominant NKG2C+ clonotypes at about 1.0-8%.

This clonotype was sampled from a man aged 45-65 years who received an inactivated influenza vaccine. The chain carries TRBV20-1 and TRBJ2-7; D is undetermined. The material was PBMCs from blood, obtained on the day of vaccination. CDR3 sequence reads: CSAKYIGRISYEQYF. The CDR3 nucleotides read TGCAGTGCTAAATATATAGGCAGGATCTCCTACGAGCAGTACTTC.